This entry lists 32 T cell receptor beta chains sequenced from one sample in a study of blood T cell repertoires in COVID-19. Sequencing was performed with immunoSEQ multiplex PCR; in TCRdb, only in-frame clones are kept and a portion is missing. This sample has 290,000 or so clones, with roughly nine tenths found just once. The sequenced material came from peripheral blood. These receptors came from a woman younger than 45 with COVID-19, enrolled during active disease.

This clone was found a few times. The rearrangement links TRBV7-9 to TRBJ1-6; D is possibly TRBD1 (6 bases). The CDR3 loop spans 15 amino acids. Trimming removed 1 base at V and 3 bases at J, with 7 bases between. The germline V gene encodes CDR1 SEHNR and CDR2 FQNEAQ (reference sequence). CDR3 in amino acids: CASSLGTDYNSPLHF. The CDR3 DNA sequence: TGTGCCAGCAGCTTAGGGACAGACTATAATTCACCCCTCCACTTT. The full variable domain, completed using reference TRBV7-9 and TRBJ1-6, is DTGVSQNPRHKITKRGQNVTFRCDPISEHNRLYWYRQTLGQGPEFLTYFQNEAQLEKSRLLSDRFSAERPKGSFSTLEIQRTEQGDSAMYLCASSLGTDYNSPLHFGNGTRLTVT.

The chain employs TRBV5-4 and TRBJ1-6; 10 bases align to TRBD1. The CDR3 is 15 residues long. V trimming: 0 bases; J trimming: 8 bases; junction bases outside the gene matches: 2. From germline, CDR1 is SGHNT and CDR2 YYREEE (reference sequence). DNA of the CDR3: TGTGCCAGCAGCTTGGAGGGACAGGGGTATTCACCCCTCCACTTT. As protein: CASSLEGQGYSPLHF.

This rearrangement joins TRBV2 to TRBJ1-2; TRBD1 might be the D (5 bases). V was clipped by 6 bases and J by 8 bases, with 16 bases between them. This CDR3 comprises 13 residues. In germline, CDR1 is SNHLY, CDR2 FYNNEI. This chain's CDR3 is CASRPGGLGGYTF. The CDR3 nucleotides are TGTGCCAGCAGGCCCGGGGGATTGGGGGGCTACACCTTC.

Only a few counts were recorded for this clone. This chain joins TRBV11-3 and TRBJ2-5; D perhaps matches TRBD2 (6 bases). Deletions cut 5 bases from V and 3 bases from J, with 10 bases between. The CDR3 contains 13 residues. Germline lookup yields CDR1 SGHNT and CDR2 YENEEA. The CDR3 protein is CASSHGTEETQYF. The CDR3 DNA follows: TGTGCCAGCAGCCACGGGACTGAAGAGACCCAGTACTTC.

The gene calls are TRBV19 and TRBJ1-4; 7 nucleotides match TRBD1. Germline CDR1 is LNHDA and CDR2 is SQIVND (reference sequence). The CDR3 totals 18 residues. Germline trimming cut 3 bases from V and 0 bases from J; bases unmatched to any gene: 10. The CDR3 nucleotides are TGTGCCAGTAGTATGTATTCCGGGACAGATGCAACTAATGAAAAACTGTTTTTT. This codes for CASSMYSGTDATNEKLFF.

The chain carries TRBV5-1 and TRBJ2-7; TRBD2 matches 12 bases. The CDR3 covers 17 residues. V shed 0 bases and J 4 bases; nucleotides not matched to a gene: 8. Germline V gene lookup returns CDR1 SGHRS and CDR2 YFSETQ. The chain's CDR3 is CASSLGSRLAGVYEQYF. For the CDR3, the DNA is TGCGCCAGCAGCTTGGGGTCGCGACTAGCGGGAGTGTACGAGCAGTACTTC.

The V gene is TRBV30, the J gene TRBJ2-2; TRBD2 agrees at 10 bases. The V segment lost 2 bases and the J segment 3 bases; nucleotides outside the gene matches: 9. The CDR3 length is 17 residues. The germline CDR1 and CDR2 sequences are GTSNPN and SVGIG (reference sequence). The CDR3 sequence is CAWSRSGRRRDTGELFF. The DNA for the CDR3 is TGTGCCTGGAGTCGTAGCGGGAGGCGCCGGGACACCGGGGAGCTGTTTTTT.

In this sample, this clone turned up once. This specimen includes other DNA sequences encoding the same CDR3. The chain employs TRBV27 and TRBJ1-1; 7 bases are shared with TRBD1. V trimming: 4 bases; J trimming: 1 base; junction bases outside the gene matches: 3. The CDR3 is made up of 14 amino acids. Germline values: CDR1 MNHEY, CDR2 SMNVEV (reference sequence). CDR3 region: CASSSGQTNTEAFF. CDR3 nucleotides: TGTGCCAGCAGTTCGGGACAGACGAACACTGAAGCTTTCTTT.

CDR3 DNA sequence: TGTGCCATCAGTGATTCACAGGGGATTCTTGGAAACACCATATATTTT. The encoded protein is CAISDSQGILGNTIYF. This chain connects TRBV10-3 to TRBJ1-3; 7 bases map to TRBD1. Germline V lookup: CDR1 ENHRY, CDR2 SYGVKD. This CDR3 comprises 16 residues. V trimming: 3 bases; J trimming: 3 bases; junction bases outside the gene matches: 8.

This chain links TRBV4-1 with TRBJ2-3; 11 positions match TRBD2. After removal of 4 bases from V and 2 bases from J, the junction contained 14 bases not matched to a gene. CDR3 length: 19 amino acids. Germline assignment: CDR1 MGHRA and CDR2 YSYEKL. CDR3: CASSLKTSGSNRNTDTQYF. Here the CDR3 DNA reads TGCGCCAGCAGCCTAAAAACTAGCGGGAGCAATAGGAACACAGATACGCAGTATTTT.

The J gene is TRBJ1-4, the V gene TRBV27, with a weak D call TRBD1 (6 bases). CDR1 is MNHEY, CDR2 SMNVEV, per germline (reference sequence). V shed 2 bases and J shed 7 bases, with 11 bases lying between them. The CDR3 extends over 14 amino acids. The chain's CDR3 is CASSLVPGVEKLFF. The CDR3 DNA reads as TGTGCCAGCAGTTTAGTGCCAGGGGTTGAAAAACTGTTTTTT.

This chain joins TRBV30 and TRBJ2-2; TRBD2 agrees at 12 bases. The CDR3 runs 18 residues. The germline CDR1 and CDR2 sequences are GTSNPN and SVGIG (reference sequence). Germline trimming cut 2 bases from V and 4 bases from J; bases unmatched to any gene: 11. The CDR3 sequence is CAWSKMASGRASTGELFF. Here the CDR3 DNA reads TGTGCCTGGAGTAAAATGGCTAGCGGGAGGGCGAGCACCGGGGAGCTGTTTTTT.

The CDR3 is CASSAGLAGVGEQYF. The CDR3 nucleotides read TGTGCCAGCAGCGCCGGACTAGCGGGAGTGGGGGAGCAGTACTTC. This sequence joins TRBV9 and TRBJ2-7; 13 bases are a match to TRBD2. Trimming took 3 bases from V and 7 from J; bases not matched to a gene: 7. Germline CDR1 is SGDLS and CDR2 is YYNGEE. The CDR3 contains 15 residues.

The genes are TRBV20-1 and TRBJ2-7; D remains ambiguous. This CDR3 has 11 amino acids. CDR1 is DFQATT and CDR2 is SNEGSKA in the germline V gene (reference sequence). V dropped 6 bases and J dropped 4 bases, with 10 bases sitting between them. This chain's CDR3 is CSARYSYEQYF. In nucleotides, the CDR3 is TGCAGTGCCAGGTACTCATACGAGCAGTACTTC.

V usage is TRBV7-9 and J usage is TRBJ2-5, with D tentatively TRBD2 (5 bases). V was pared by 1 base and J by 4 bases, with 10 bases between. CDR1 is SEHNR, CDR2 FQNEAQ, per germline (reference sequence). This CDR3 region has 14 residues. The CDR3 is CASSLGVGVETQYF. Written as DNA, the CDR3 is TGTGCCAGCAGCTTAGGAGTGGGAGTAGAGACCCAGTACTTC.

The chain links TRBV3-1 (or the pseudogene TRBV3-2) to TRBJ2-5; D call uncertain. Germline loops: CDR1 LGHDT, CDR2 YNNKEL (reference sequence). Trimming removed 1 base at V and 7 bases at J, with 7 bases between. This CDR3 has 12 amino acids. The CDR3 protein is CASSQAGRTQYF. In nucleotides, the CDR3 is TGTGCCAGCAGCCAAGCCGGTCGGACCCAGTACTTC.

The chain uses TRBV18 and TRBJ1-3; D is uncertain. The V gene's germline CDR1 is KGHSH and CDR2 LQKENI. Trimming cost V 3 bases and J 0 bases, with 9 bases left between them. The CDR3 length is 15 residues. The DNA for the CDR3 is TGTGCCAGCTCACCGAGTTGGGCCTCTGGAAACACCATATATTTT. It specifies CASSPSWASGNTIYF.

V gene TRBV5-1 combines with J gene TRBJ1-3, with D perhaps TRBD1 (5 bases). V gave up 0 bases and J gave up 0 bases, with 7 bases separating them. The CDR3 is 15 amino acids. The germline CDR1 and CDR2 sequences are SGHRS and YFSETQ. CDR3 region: CASSLGDSSGNTIYF. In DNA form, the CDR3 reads TGCGCCAGCAGCTTGGGTGACAGCTCTGGAAACACCATATATTTT.

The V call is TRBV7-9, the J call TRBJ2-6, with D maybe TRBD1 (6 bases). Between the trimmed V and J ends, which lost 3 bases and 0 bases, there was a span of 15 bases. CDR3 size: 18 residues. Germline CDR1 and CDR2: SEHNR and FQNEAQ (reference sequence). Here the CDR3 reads CASSLSGTRFSGANVLTF. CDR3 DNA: TGTGCCAGCAGCTTGTCCGGGACAAGGTTCTCTGGGGCCAACGTCCTGACTTTC.

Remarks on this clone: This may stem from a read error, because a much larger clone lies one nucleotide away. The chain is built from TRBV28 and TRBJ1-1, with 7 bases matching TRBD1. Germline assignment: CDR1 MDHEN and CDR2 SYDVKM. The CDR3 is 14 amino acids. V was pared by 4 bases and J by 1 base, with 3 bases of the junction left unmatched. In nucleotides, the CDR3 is TGTGCCAGCAGTTCCGGGACAGCGAACACTGAAGCTTTCTTT. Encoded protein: CASSSGTANTEAFF.

The CDR3 loop reads CATSPSGGQPIGPLHF. The DNA for the CDR3 is TGTGCCACCAGCCCCTCTGGGGGACAGCCAATTGGACCCCTCCACTTT. The chain combines TRBV15 with TRBJ1-6; TRBD1 matches 7 bases. Trimming removed 5 bases from V and 12 bases from J; junction bases left unmatched: 16. CDR1 and CDR2 (germline): LNHNV, YYDKDF (reference sequence). The length of the CDR3 is 16 residues.

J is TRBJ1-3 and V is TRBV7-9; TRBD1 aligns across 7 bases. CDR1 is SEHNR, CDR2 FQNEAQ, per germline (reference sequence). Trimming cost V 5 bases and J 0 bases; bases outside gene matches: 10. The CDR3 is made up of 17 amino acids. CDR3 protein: CASSPSGTVFSGNTIYF. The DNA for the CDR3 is TGTGCCAGCAGCCCCTCGGGGACAGTCTTCTCTGGAAACACCATATATTTT.

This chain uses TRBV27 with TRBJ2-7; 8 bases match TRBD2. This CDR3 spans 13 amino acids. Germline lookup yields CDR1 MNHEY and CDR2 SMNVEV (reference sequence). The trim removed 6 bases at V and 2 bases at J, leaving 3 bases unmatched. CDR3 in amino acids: CASSAGLAYEQYF. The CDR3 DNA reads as TGTGCCAGCAGCGCGGGACTAGCCTACGAGCAGTACTTC.

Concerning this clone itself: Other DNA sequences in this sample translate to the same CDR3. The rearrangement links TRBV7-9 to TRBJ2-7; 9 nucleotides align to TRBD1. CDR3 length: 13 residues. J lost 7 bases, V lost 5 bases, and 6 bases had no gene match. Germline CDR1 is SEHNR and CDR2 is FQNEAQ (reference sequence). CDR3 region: CASSRTGVGEQYF. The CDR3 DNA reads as TGTGCCAGCAGCCGGACAGGGGTTGGGGAGCAGTACTTC.

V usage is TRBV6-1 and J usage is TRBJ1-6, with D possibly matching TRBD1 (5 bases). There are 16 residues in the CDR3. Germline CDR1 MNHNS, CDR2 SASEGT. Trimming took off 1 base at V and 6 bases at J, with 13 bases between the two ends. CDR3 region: CASSEGSGGSNSPLHF. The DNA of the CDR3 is TGTGCCAGCAGTGAAGGATCCGGGGGATCTAATTCACCCCTCCACTTT.

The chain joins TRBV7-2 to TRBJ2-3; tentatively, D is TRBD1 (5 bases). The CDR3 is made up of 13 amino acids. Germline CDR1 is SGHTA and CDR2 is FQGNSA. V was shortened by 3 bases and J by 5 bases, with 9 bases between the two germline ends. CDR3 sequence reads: CASSFEGVDTQYF. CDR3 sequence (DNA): TGTGCCAGCAGCTTCGAAGGGGTAGATACGCAGTATTTT.

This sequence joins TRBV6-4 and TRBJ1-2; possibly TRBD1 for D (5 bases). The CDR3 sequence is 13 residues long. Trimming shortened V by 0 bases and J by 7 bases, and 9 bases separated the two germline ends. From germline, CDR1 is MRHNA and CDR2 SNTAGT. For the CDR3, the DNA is TGTGCCAGCAGTGACTCGGGAGGGGTTGGCTACACCTTC. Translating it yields CASSDSGGVGYTF.

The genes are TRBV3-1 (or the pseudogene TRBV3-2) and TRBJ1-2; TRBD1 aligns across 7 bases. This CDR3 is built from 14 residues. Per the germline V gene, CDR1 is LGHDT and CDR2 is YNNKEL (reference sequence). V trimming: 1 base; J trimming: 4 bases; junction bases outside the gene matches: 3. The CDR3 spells CASSQGDSTYGYTF. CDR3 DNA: TGTGCCAGCAGCCAAGGGGACAGCACCTATGGCTACACCTTC.

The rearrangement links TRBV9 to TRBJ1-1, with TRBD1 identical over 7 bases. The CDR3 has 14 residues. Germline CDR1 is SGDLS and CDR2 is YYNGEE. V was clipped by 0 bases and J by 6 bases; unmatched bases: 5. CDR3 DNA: TGTGCCAGCAGCGTAGAAACAGGGGTATCTGAAGCTTTCTTT. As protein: CASSVETGVSEAFF.

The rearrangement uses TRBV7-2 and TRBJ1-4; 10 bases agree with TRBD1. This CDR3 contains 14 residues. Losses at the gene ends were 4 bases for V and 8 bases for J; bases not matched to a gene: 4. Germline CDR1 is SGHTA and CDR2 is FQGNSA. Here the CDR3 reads CASSYKGQGEKLFF. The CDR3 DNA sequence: TGTGCCAGCAGCTACAAGGGACAGGGGGAAAAACTGTTTTTT.

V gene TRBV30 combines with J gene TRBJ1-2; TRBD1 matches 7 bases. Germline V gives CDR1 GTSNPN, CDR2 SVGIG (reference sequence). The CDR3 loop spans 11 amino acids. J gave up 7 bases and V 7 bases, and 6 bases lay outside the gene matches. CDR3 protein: CAYNRGFGYTF. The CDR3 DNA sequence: TGTGCCTATAACAGGGGATTTGGCTACACCTTC. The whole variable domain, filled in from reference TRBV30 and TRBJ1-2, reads SQTIHQWPATLVQPVGSPLSLECTVEGTSNPNLYWYRQAAGRGLQLLFYSVGIGQISSEVPQNLSASRPQDRQFILSSKKLLLSDSGFYLCAYNRGFGYTFGSGTRLTVV.

In DNA, the CDR3 is TGTGCCTGGAGTACGGGGTCCTATGGCTACACCTTC. Translated, it gives CAWSTGSYGYTF. This sequence joins TRBV30 and TRBJ1-2; D is undetermined. Trimming left V 2 bases short and J 4 bases short, with 8 bases between. This CDR3 has 12 amino acids. Germline lookup yields CDR1 GTSNPN and CDR2 SVGIG (reference sequence).